Presented here are 7 T cell receptor beta chains from one specimen sequenced in a study of early T cells in non-severe SARS-CoV-2 infection. Each CDR3 protein gets one entry after TCRdb re-called the 5' RACE reads with MiXCR. The table includes approximately 70,000 distinct CDR3 sequences, around 10% detected once. The material was whole blood, obtained at baseline. The receptors derive from an adult who was a healthcare worker with PCR-confirmed SARS-CoV-2 infection or an uninfected control (not recorded which).

This clonotype was recorded a few times. The CDR3 is CASSEKGPYEAFF. In DNA, the CDR3 is TGTGCCAGCAGTGAGAAAGGACCATATGAAGCTTTCTTT. This rearrangement joins TRBV27 to TRBJ1-1; D gene ambiguous. Between the trimmed V and J ends, which lost 5 bases and 7 bases, there was a span of 14 bases. Germline-derived CDR1 and CDR2 are MNHEY and SMNVEV (reference sequence). This CDR3 is 13 amino acids long.

The rearrangement uses TRBV6-5 and TRBJ1-1; D ambiguous. The CDR3 has 12 amino acids. CDR1 is MNHEY and CDR2 is SVGAGI in the germline V gene. V was shortened by 7 bases and J by 1 base, with 7 bases between the two germline ends. CDR3 amino acids: CASTGENTEAFF. CDR3 DNA sequence: TGTGCCAGCACAGGCGAGAACACTGAAGCTTTCTTT.

Only a few counts were recorded for this clonotype. The rearrangement uses TRBV6-5 and TRBJ1-1; 7 bases map to TRBD1. Germline CDR1 MNHEY, CDR2 SVGAGI. This CDR3 spans 13 amino acids. The ends lost 5 bases at V and 4 bases at J; junction bases unmatched: 4. CDR3 region: CASSKDRATEAFF. CDR3 in DNA: TGTGCCAGCAGTAAAGACAGGGCCACTGAAGCTTTCTTT.

The chain carries TRBV6-1 and TRBJ2-5; TRBD1 agrees at 7 bases. The length of the CDR3 is 14 residues. Germline V gene sequence: CDR1 MNHNS, CDR2 SASEGT. The J segment lost 5 bases and the V segment lost 6 bases, leaving 9 bases of the junction unmatched. DNA for the CDR3: TGTGCCAGCAGCTTGACAGGGTACGATGAGACCCAGTACTTC. Translated, it gives CASSLTGYDETQYF.

This clonotype was observed many times. The J gene is TRBJ2-1, the V gene TRBV7-8; D assignment may be TRBD1 or TRBD2 (6 bases each). The CDR3 sequence is 14 residues long. V was clipped by 4 bases and J by 8 bases, with 15 bases between them. Germline assignment: CDR1 SGHVS and CDR2 FQNEAQ. CDR3 sequence (DNA): TGTGCCAGCAGCTCGGGGGCCCTTGGGGATGAGCAGTTCTTC. Translating it yields CASSSGALGDEQFF.

This clonotype was observed at least ten times. This chain links TRBV27 with TRBJ2-5; a weak D match, TRBD2 (7 bases). CDR3 length equals 14 residues. Trimming removed 2 bases at V and 7 bases at J, with 14 bases between. Germline V lookup: CDR1 MNHEY, CDR2 SMNVEV (reference sequence). The CDR3 DNA is TGTGCCAGCAGTTTAAAGGGGGGGTCCAGGACCCAGTACTTC. Amino acid sequence: CASSLKGGSRTQYF.

This clonotype was counted between two and nine times. The germline gene is not matched at one end of the junction; a read error may be the cause. V is TRBV12-5 and J is TRBJ2-4; D tentatively fits TRBD1 or TRBD2 (5 bases each). Germline V gene lookup returns CDR1 LGHNT and CDR2 FRNRAP. CDR3 length equals 14 residues. This CDR3 is CASGLDQGANIQYF. Written as DNA, the CDR3 is TGTGCTAGTGGCTTGGACCAGGGAGCGAACATTCAGTACTTC.